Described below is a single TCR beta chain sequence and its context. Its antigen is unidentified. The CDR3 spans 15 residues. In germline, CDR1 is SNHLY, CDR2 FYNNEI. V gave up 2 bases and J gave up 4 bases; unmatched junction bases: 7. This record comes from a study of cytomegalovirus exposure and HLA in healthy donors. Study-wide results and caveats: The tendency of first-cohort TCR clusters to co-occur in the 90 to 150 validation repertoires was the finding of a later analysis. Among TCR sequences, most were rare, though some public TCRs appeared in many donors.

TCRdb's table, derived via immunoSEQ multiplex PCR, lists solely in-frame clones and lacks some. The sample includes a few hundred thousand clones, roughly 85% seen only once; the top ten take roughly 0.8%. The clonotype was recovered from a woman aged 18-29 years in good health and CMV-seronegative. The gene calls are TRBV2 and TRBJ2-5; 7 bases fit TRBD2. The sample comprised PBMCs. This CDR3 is CASSELIGRGETQYF. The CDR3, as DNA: TGTGCCAGCAGTGAATTAATAGGGAGGGGAGAGACCCAGTACTTC.